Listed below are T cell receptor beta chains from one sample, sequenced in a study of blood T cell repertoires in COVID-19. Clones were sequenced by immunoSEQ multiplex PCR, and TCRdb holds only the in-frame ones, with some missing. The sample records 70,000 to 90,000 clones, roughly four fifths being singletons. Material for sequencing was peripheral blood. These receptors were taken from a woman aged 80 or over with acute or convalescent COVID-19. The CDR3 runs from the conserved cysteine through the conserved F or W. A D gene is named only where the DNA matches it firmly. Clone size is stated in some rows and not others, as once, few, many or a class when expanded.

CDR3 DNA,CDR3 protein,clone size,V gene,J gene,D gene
TGTGCCAGCAGCACAGCCTCTGGAAACACCATATATTTT,CASSTASGNTIYF,.,TRBV11-3,TRBJ1-3,.
TGCGCCAGCAGCTCTTCTAGCGGGGGGCTCCAAGAGACCCAGTACTTC,CASSSSSGGLQETQYF,.,TRBV5-1,TRBJ2-5,TRBD2
TGTGCTAGTGGTTTGGTACTCTCAGCGGGGGGCTCTTACAATGAGCAGTTCTTC,CASGLVLSAGGSYNEQFF,.,TRBV12-5,TRBJ2-1,TRBD2
TGTGCCAGCAGCTTGAAGGGCAGGGGAGTCGGAGATACGCAGTATTTT,CASSLKGRGVGDTQYF,.,TRBV5-4,TRBJ2-3,.
TGTGCCAGCAGCTTAAGGGACATCTACGAGCAGTACTTC,CASSLRDIYEQYF,.,TRBV7-2,TRBJ2-7,.
TGTGCCAGTAGTCTTCAGGGGCCCGGCACTGAAGCTTTCTTT,CASSLQGPGTEAFF,.,TRBV19,TRBJ1-1,.
TGTGCCAGCATAAAGGGGGCGGATGAAGCTTTCTTT,CASIKGADEAFF,.,TRBV6-5,TRBJ1-1,TRBD1
TGTGCCAGTAAGTCGGCAGGGGGTATAAGCACTGAAGCTTTCTTT,CASKSAGGISTEAFF,.,TRBV19,TRBJ1-1,TRBD1
TGTGCCAGCAGCCCTTCCCTACGGACAGCTTCCTATGGCTACACCTTC,CASSPSLRTASYGYTF,.,TRBV21-1,TRBJ1-2,.
TGTGCCAGCAGCCGTGCAGGACAGGGGACACCCCTCCACTTT,CASSRAGQGTPLHF,.,TRBV3-1/TRBV3-2,TRBJ1-6,TRBD1
TGTGCCAGCAGCTTAGATTTGCGGGGGGGCCGGTACGAGCAGTACTTC,CASSLDLRGGRYEQYF,.,TRBV7-8,TRBJ2-7,TRBD2
TGTGCCAGTAGTGACCCGGGGTCCTGGGTCGAGCAGTACTTC,CASSDPGSWVEQYF,.,TRBV19,TRBJ2-7,.
TGTGCCAGCAGCCAAGAACAGGGGACTGGCTACACCTTC,CASSQEQGTGYTF,.,TRBV4-2,TRBJ1-2,TRBD1
TGCGCCAGCAGCGTATCAGGGTCGCACGGGGAGCTGTTTTTT,CASSVSGSHGELFF,.,TRBV5-1,TRBJ2-2,.
TGTGCCAGCAGCCAAAGTGGCGGGGGTCGTACCGGGGAGCTGTTTTTT,CASSQSGGGRTGELFF,.,TRBV4-2,TRBJ2-2,TRBD2
TGTGCCAGCAGTTCACCCGGGACACGAGGCGGCTACACCTTC,CASSSPGTRGGYTF,once,TRBV28,TRBJ1-2,.
TGCGCCAGCAGCTTGGGAGGCGCCGAAACTAACTATGGCTACACCTTC,CASSLGGAETNYGYTF,few,TRBV5-1,TRBJ1-2,.
TGTGCCACCAGCAGAGCCCGCTCTAGCTCAACGGGGGAGCTGTTTTTT,CATSRARSSSTGELFF,.,TRBV15,TRBJ2-2,.
TGTGCCAGTAGTACACACCTCCCAGGGGGGCCACCCTCTGGGGCCAACGTCCTGACTTTC,CASSTHLPGGPPSGANVLTF,once,TRBV19,TRBJ2-6,.
TGTGCCAGCAGCTATCTGTCGGTATACGAGCAGTACTTC,CASSYLSVYEQYF,.,TRBV5-5,TRBJ2-7,.
TGTGCCATCAGTGAAATGACAGGAATCTACGAGCAGTACTTC,CAISEMTGIYEQYF,.,TRBV10-3,TRBJ2-7,.
TGTGCCAGCACAGGGGTTGTCAGCAATCAGCCCCAGCATTTT,CASTGVVSNQPQHF,.,TRBV2,TRBJ1-5,.
TGTGCCATCAGGGGGGGACAGTCCTACGAGCAGTACTTC,CAIRGGQSYEQYF,.,TRBV10-3,TRBJ2-7,.
TGTGCCAGCAGCTTAGCAGGGACTAGCGGGTTTGAGCAGTTCTTC,CASSLAGTSGFEQFF,.,TRBV7-2,TRBJ2-1,TRBD2